Listed here are 21 T cell receptor beta chains from one sample, sequenced in a study of cytomegalovirus exposure and HLA in healthy donors. It was with 60 Vbeta and 13 Jbeta primers that the PCR ran. Sequencing was performed with immunoSEQ multiplex PCR; in TCRdb, only in-frame clones are kept and a portion is missing. The sample's table shows roughly 110,000 clones. Input material: PBMCs. The receptors were sampled from a man aged 35 to 55 in good health and CMV-seropositive.

The rearrangement joins TRBV4-3 to TRBJ2-7; unclear D gene. V was trimmed by 1 base and J by 4 bases, leaving 11 bases between them. Germline lookup yields CDR1 LGHNA and CDR2 YSLEER. The CDR3 spans 14 residues. CDR3 coding DNA: TGCGCCAGCAGCCAAGTGGGCCAGCCTTACGAGCAGTACTTC. Its translation is CASSQVGQPYEQYF.

The CDR3: CASSWAIGWELFF. The CDR3 nucleotides are TGTGCCAGCAGTTGGGCCATCGGTTGGGAGCTGTTTTTT. This rearrangement joins TRBV6-5 to TRBJ2-2; D uncertain. The CDR3 runs to 13 residues. With 4 bases removed from V and 9 bases from J, the gap between germline ends came to 12 bases. The germline gives CDR1 MNHEY, CDR2 SVGAGI.

The chain has TRBV5-1 and TRBJ2-2; a possible D gene is TRBD1 (5 bases). The CDR3 runs to 16 residues. Trimming shortened V by 0 bases and J by 1 base, and 10 bases separated the two germline ends. Looked up from germline, CDR1 is SGHRS and CDR2 is YFSETQ. In DNA form, the CDR3 reads TGCGCCAGCAGCTTGGTTCCAGGGCAGAACACCGGGGAGCTGTTTTTT. This codes for CASSLVPGQNTGELFF.

V and J are TRBV6-6 and TRBJ2-3; TRBD1 matches at 8 bases. The ends lost 6 bases at V and 6 bases at J; junction bases unmatched: 14. CDR1 and CDR2 (germline): MNHNY, SVGAGI (reference sequence). CDR3 size: 16 residues. The CDR3 region is CASRLRDRLGSDTQYF. The CDR3 DNA follows: TGTGCCAGCAGACTCCGGGACAGGCTCGGATCGGATACGCAGTATTTT.

The V and J genes are TRBV18 and TRBJ1-1; D is unresolved. V was clipped by 5 bases and J by 11 bases, with 24 bases between them. This CDR3 has 15 residues. Germline CDR1 reads KGHSH; CDR2 reads LQKENI. The CDR3 bases are TGTGCCAGCTCATCAAATCACGACTTACCCTCCGGGGCTTTCTTT. Translating it yields CASSSNHDLPSGAFF.

The rearrangement links TRBV7-8 to TRBJ1-4, with 8 bases lining up with TRBD1. Germline loops: CDR1 SGHVS, CDR2 FQNEAQ. The CDR3 totals 18 residues. V lost 2 bases to trimming and J lost 8 bases; unmatched junction nucleotides: 16. CDR3 bases: TGTGCCAGCAGCTTAATCTCCAATCAGGGGGCGCAGAAAGAAAAACTGTTTTTT. As protein: CASSLISNQGAQKEKLFF.

This chain links TRBV6-5 with TRBJ1-1; D perhaps matches TRBD1 (6 bases). The CDR3 is made up of 14 amino acids. Deletions cut 5 bases from V and 3 bases from J, with 13 bases between. Germline values: CDR1 MNHEY, CDR2 SVGAGI. CDR3: CASSRSEGDTEAFF. CDR3 bases: TGTGCCAGCAGTCGAAGTGAGGGGGACACTGAAGCTTTCTTT.

This chain connects TRBV6-5 to TRBJ1-2, with D uncertain. This CDR3 contains 13 residues. CDR1 MNHEY and CDR2 SVGAGI come from the germline V gene. V was trimmed by 2 bases and J by 1 base, leaving 5 bases between them. The CDR3 DNA sequence: TGTGCCAGCAGTTACAAGAGTAACTATGGCTACACCTTC. Its protein is CASSYKSNYGYTF.

The CDR3 DNA is TGTGCCAGCAGCACCGGACAGGGGATTCCCTACGAGCAGTACTTC. This translates into CASSTGQGIPYEQYF. V gene TRBV7-2 combines with J gene TRBJ2-7, with 9 bases fitting TRBD1. Germline values: CDR1 SGHTA, CDR2 FQGNSA. The trim removed 5 bases at V and 2 bases at J, leaving 7 bases unmatched. The CDR3 extends over 15 amino acids. Filled out from reference TRBV7-2 and TRBJ2-7, the complete variable domain reads GAGVSQSPSNKVTEKGKDVELRCDPISGHTALYWYRQSLGQGLEFLIYFQGNSAPDKSGLPSDRFSAERTGGSVSTLTIQRTQQEDSAVYLCASSTGQGIPYEQYFGPGTRLTVT.

The chain couples TRBV5-4 to TRBJ1-4; 7 bases line up with TRBD1. V was pared by 4 bases and J by 6 bases, with 3 bases of the junction left unmatched. The CDR3 totals 13 residues. CDR1 and CDR2 (germline): SGHNT, YYREEE (reference sequence). The CDR3 nucleotides read TGTGCCAGCAGCCCCGGACAGGATGAAAAACTGTTTTTT. Its protein product is CASSPGQDEKLFF.

The genes are TRBV28 and TRBJ2-5, with 10 positions matching TRBD2. Germline loops: CDR1 MDHEN, CDR2 SYDVKM. V shed 6 bases and J 5 bases; nucleotides not matched to a gene: 12. The CDR3 covers 16 residues. CDR3 protein: CASRVLLAGRRETQYF. Here the CDR3 DNA reads TGTGCCAGCAGGGTTCTACTAGCGGGGAGGAGGGAGACCCAGTACTTC.

The chain is built from TRBV28 and TRBJ2-7; 7 nucleotides agree with TRBD2. The germline V gene encodes CDR1 MDHEN and CDR2 SYDVKM. The J segment lost 3 bases and the V segment lost 3 bases, leaving 11 bases of the junction unmatched. CDR3 size: 16 residues. CDR3 sequence: CASSFPPASGSYEQYF. In nucleotides, the CDR3 is TGTGCCAGCAGTTTTCCCCCGGCTAGCGGCAGCTACGAGCAGTACTTC.

V and J are TRBV9 and TRBJ2-7; the D gene is possibly TRBD1 (6 bases). V was shortened by 7 bases and J by 6 bases, with 20 bases between the two germline ends. This CDR3 is 14 amino acids long. Germline CDR1 and CDR2: SGDLS and YYNGEE. CDR3 sequence (DNA): TGTGCCAGCGGCAGAGGGGGTGAGGGCCTCGAGCAGTACTTC. This codes for CASGRGGEGLEQYF.

V and J are TRBV7-6 and TRBJ1-3, with D maybe TRBD1 (5 bases). CDR3 length: 15 amino acids. V was clipped by 4 bases and J by 4 bases, with 14 bases between them. Germline lookup yields CDR1 SGHVS and CDR2 FNYEAQ. The CDR3 region is CASSSWGGGGNTIYF. Written as DNA, the CDR3 is TGTGCCAGCAGCTCGTGGGGGGGAGGAGGAAACACCATATATTTT. The variable domain in full, completed from reference TRBV7-6 and TRBJ1-3, reads GAGVSQSPRYKVTKRGQDVALRCDPISGHVSLYWYRQALGQGPEFLTYFNYEAQQDKSGLPNDRFSAERPEGSISTLTIQRTEQRDSAMYRCASSSWGGGGNTIYFGEGSWLTVV.

The chain links TRBV6-1 to TRBJ2-5; 8 bases are a match to TRBD2. Germline V gene lookup returns CDR1 MNHNS and CDR2 SASEGT. The J segment lost 2 bases and the V segment lost 4 bases, leaving 9 bases of the junction unmatched. The CDR3 is made up of 16 amino acids. Here the CDR3 DNA reads TGTGCCAGCAGTGTAGGAGCGGGAGTAGGGCAAGAGACCCAGTACTTC. This gives the protein CASSVGAGVGQETQYF.

The gene calls are TRBV5-4 and TRBJ2-5; tentatively, D is TRBD1 (5 bases). There are 14 residues in the CDR3. V lost 1 base, J lost 5 bases, and 12 bases lay in between. Per germline, CDR1 SGHNT and CDR2 YYREEE (reference sequence). CDR3 protein: CASSLQGAGETQYF. The CDR3 DNA reads as TGTGCCAGCAGCTTGCAAGGGGCAGGGGAGACCCAGTACTTC.

The chain joins TRBV15 to TRBJ2-1; D is possibly TRBD2 (5 bases). This CDR3 spans 13 amino acids. CDR1 and CDR2 from the germline V gene are LNHNV and YYDKDF (reference sequence). The ends were cut back, 3 bases at V and 9 bases at J, with 12 bases in the middle. The CDR3 spells CATSSEHRGEQFF. CDR3 DNA sequence: TGTGCCACCAGCAGTGAGCACCGGGGTGAGCAGTTCTTC.

V usage is TRBV7-6 and J usage is TRBJ1-4; 8 bases line up with TRBD1. The CDR3 spans 16 residues. V shed 5 bases, J shed 8 bases, and the junction held 13 bases outside the gene matches. CDR1 is SGHVS and CDR2 is FNYEAQ in the germline V gene. The chain's CDR3 is CASSIRPGGAVEKLFF. CDR3 sequence (DNA): TGTGCCAGCAGCATCCGACCAGGGGGCGCCGTCGAAAAACTGTTTTTT.

This chain uses TRBV7-6 with TRBJ1-5; a weak D match, TRBD1 (5 bases). The ends were cut back, 5 bases at V and 5 bases at J, with 7 bases in the middle. CDR3 size: 12 residues. CDR1 is SGHVS and CDR2 is FNYEAQ in the germline V gene. CDR3 sequence: CASSQGDQPQHF. CDR3 bases: TGTGCCAGCAGCCAAGGGGATCAGCCCCAGCATTTT.

The CDR3 DNA is TGTGCCAGCAGCTTAATGCCTGGCCCCACAGATACGCAGTATTTT. This sequence encodes CASSLMPGPTDTQYF. The rearrangement uses TRBV7-9 and TRBJ2-3; D not resolved. Germline CDR1 is SEHNR and CDR2 is FQNEAQ (reference sequence). The CDR3 totals 15 residues. V lost 2 bases to trimming and J lost 2 bases, with 11 bases between them.

This rearrangement joins TRBV4-3 to TRBJ2-7; 8 bases align to TRBD2. Germline V lookup: CDR1 LGHNA, CDR2 YSLEER. CDR3 size: 19 residues. The V gene end was trimmed by 0 bases and the J gene end by 0 bases; junction bases not matched to a gene: 13. The CDR3 nucleotides read TGCGCCAGCAGCCAAGATCGTGGTGGAAGCGGGAGCCTCTCCTACGAGCAGTACTTC. Translating gives CASSQDRGGSGSLSYEQYF.